This T cell receptor beta chain was captured by sequencing in a study of blood T cell repertoires in COVID-19. On the study more broadly: Acute and convalescent COVID-19 samples came from the United States, Italy and Spain. T cells, B-cell-depleted T cells, or PBMCs supplied cDNA or gDNA.

In the original processing: Researchers report that nucleated cell counts were estimated from reference gene primer amplification. Using immunoSEQ multiplex PCR, the repertoire was profiled, and TCRdb retains in-frame clones only, with some absent. The V and J calls and clone size come from that table; D and trimming were worked out from the DNA. The sample holds over 300,000 clones, around 89% seen once. The CDR3 is 15 residues long. CDR1 and CDR2 (germline): LNHDA, SQIVND (reference sequence). Trimming took off 5 bases at V and 2 bases at J, with 13 bases between the two ends. Sequences were obtained from peripheral blood. This receptor was obtained from a man aged 18 to 29 with active or convalescent COVID-19. This rearrangement joins TRBV19 to TRBJ2-1; D might be TRBD1 (5 bases). The CDR3 sequence is CASSHRQITYNEQFF. The CDR3 DNA is TGTGCCAGTAGTCACCGACAGATAACCTACAATGAGCAGTTCTTC.